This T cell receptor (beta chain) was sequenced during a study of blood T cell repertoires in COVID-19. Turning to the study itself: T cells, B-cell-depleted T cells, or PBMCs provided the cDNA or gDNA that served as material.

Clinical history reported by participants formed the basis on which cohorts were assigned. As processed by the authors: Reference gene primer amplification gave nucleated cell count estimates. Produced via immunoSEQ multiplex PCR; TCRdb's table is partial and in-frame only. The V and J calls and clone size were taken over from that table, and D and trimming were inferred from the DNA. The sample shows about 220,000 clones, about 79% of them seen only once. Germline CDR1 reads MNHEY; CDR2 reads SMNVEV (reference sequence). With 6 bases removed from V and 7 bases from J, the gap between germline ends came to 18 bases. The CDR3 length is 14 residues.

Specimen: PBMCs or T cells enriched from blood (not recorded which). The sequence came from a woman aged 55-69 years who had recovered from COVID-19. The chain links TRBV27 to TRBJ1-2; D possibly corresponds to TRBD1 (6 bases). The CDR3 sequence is CASRKTGEVGGYTF. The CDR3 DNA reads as TGTGCCAGCAGAAAGACAGGTGAAGTGGGTGGCTACACCTTC.